Following are 11 T cell receptor beta chains from one sample sequenced in a study of cytomegalovirus exposure and HLA in healthy donors. PCR primers comprised 60 Vbeta and 13 Jbeta primers. The repertoire was sequenced with immunoSEQ multiplex PCR; TCRdb's copy has only in-frame clones and lacks some. The sample lists 200,000 to 250,000 clones; 70% to 80% were seen once. Sequenced sample: PBMCs. Every receptor here comes from a man aged 35-49 years in good health and CMV-seronegative.

In its sample, this clone was seen once. This sequence joins TRBV9 and TRBJ1-2, with D perhaps TRBD1 (5 bases). The V gene's germline CDR1 is SGDLS and CDR2 YYNGEE. This CDR3 is 13 amino acids long. Trimming removed 0 bases at V and 7 bases at J, with 10 bases between. DNA for the CDR3: TGTGCCAGCAGCGTAGCGGGGGGGAGTGGCTACACCTTC. Amino acid sequence: CASSVAGGSGYTF. Together with reference TRBV9 and TRBJ1-2, the CDR3 gives the full variable domain: DSGVTQTPKHLITATGQRVTLRCSPRSGDLSVYWYQQSLDQGLQFLIQYYNGEERAKGNILERFSAQQFPDLHSELNLSSLELGDSALYFCASSVAGGSGYTFGSGTRLTVV.

The CDR3 nucleotides read TGTGCCAGCAGCCCAGCGGGAGGTACTTTACAAGAGACCCAGTACTTC. It encodes CASSPAGGTLQETQYF. V usage is TRBV9 and J usage is TRBJ2-5; 9 bases match TRBD2. The germline CDR1 and CDR2 sequences are SGDLS and YYNGEE. V was clipped by 4 bases and J by 2 bases; unmatched bases: 9. The CDR3 runs 16 residues.

CDR3: CASSLGQGTAEAFF. DNA for the CDR3: TGTGCCAGCAGCTTGGGACAGGGAACGGCTGAAGCTTTCTTT. V gene TRBV5-6 combines with J gene TRBJ1-1, with 7 bases that match TRBD1. The length of the CDR3 is 14 residues. Germline CDR1 and CDR2: SGHDT and YYEEEE. The V gene end was trimmed by 0 bases and the J gene end by 6 bases; junction bases not matched to a gene: 5. Filled out from reference TRBV5-6 and TRBJ1-1, the complete variable domain reads DAGVTQSPTHLIKTRGQQVTLRCSPKSGHDTVSWYQQALGQGPQFIFQYYEEEERQRGNFPDRFSGHQFPNYSSELNVNALLLGDSALYLCASSLGQGTAEAFFGQGTRLTVV.

This chain uses TRBV11-3 with TRBJ2-3; the match to TRBD1 covers 9 bases. V lost 1 base, J lost 3 bases, and 5 bases stayed unmatched. The CDR3 spans 16 residues. In germline, CDR1 is SGHNT, CDR2 YENEEA. CDR3: CASSLAWTGETDTQYF. The CDR3 nucleotides read TGTGCCAGCAGCTTAGCTTGGACAGGGGAAACAGATACGCAGTATTTT. Drawing the rest from reference TRBV11-3 and TRBJ2-3, the complete variable domain is EAGVVQSPRYKIIEKKQPVAFWCNPISGHNTLYWYLQNLGQGPELLIRYENEEAVDDSQLPKDRFSAERLKGVDSTLKIQPAELGDSAVYLCASSLAWTGETDTQYFGPGTRLTVL.

The chain uses TRBV11-2 and TRBJ2-2, with D tentatively TRBD2 (6 bases). This CDR3 is built from 13 residues. CDR1 and CDR2 from the germline V gene are SGHAT and FQNNGV. Trimming stripped 10 bases from V and 7 bases from J, with 16 bases between. The CDR3 region has the DNA TGTGCCACCGGGGGAGGTGTGTTCGGGGAGCTGTTTTTT. It encodes CATGGGVFGELFF.

This sequence joins TRBV28 and TRBJ2-7, with D perhaps TRBD1 (6 bases). Per the germline V gene, CDR1 is MDHEN and CDR2 is SYDVKM. V gave up 7 bases and J gave up 4 bases, with 8 bases separating them. The CDR3 length is 11 residues. Here the CDR3 reads CASMDSYEQYF. CDR3 nucleotides: TGTGCCAGCATGGACAGTTACGAGCAGTACTTC.

The chain carries TRBV7-2 and TRBJ1-2; possible D gene TRBD1, 6 bases. The CDR3 has 15 amino acids. The ends were cut back, 5 bases at V and 0 bases at J, with 13 bases in the middle. Germline loops: CDR1 SGHTA, CDR2 FQGNSA. For the CDR3, the DNA is TGTGCCAGCAGCCCAGGACAGTCTACTAACTATGGCTACACCTTC. Its protein is CASSPGQSTNYGYTF.

The V gene is TRBV7-2, the J gene TRBJ1-1; 7 bases fit TRBD1. Germline V CDR1 and CDR2: SGHTA, FQGNSA. V lost 5 bases to trimming and J lost 0 bases; unmatched junction nucleotides: 9. The CDR3 spans 16 residues. The CDR3: CASSPWTGLMNTEAFF. The CDR3 DNA sequence: TGTGCCAGCAGCCCATGGACAGGCTTAATGAACACTGAAGCTTTCTTT.

This chain uses TRBV13 with TRBJ2-7, with TRBD1 identical over 10 bases. The CDR3 totals 15 residues. V was pared by 5 bases and J by 5 bases, with 9 bases of the junction left unmatched. CDR1 is PRHDT and CDR2 is FYEKMQ in the germline V gene (reference sequence). The CDR3 DNA sequence: TGTGCCAGCAGCGAGCGGGACAGGGGTACCGACGAGCAGTACTTC. Translating it yields CASSERDRGTDEQYF.

CDR3 in DNA: TGTGCCAGCTCACCACCGGCAGGACACAGCTCTGGAAACACCATATATTTT. It specifies CASSPPAGHSSGNTIYF. This sequence joins TRBV18 and TRBJ1-3; perhaps TRBD1 as D (5 bases). The V end was cut by 0 bases, the J end by 0 bases, with 12 bases between. Germline CDR1 is KGHSH and CDR2 is LQKENI. The CDR3 is made up of 17 amino acids.

The chain uses TRBV7-2 and TRBJ1-2; D remains ambiguous. The CDR3 consists of 12 residues. Trimming cost V 4 bases and J 7 bases, with 10 bases left between them. From germline, CDR1 is SGHTA and CDR2 FQGNSA. CDR3 bases: TGTGCCAGCAGCTACGAGATCGGTGGCTACACCTTC. The encoded protein is CASSYEIGGYTF.